This is a list of T cell receptor beta chains from one sample in a study of OX40 agonist ivuxolimab in advanced cancers. Here immunoSEQ multiplex PCR was the method, and the copy in TCRdb shows in-frame clones only, minus some. The sample yields 56,000 or so clones, about four fifths seen once. The input for sequencing was CD4+ or CD8+ T cells sorted from blood, taken in a trial of the OX40 agonist ivuxolimab. These receptors came from an adult with an advanced solid tumor such as melanoma, head and neck, liver or kidney cancer. Both conserved end residues are part of each CDR3. The order of the fields is J gene, V gene, D gene, clone size, CDR3 protein, CDR3 DNA. D genes are given only for firm matches. Clone size is given for some rows only: seen once, a few or many times, or a class if the clone is expanded.

TRBJ2-7,TRBV2,TRBD2,once,CASSAGLAGTYEQYF,TGTGCCAGCAGCGCTGGACTAGCGGGGACTTACGAGCAGTACTTC
TRBJ2-3,TRBV7-9,-,-,CASSLGAGTTDTQYF,TGTGCCAGCAGCTTGGGAGCGGGTACAACAGATACGCAGTATTTT
TRBJ2-3,TRBV10-2,-,-,CASRAQGTDTQYF,TGCGCCAGCAGGGCCCAGGGGACAGATACGCAGTATTTT
TRBJ2-7,TRBV6-5,-,-,CASRPYAYEQYF,TGTGCCAGCAGACCCTATGCCTACGAGCAGTACTTC
TRBJ1-1,TRBV19,TRBD1,-,CASSIGDSRNTEAFF,TGTGCCAGTAGTATAGGGGACAGCAGAAACACTGAAGCTTTCTTT
TRBJ2-5,TRBV5-6,-,-,CASSLLGAGETQYF,TGTGCCAGCAGCTTGTTGGGGGCCGGGGAGACCCAGTACTTC
TRBJ1-2,TRBV28,TRBD1,-,CASSRDRGNYGYTF,TGTGCCAGCAGCCGGGACAGGGGCAACTATGGCTACACCTTC
TRBJ2-7,TRBV18,TRBD2,-,CASSPRTGTSGTPEQYF,TGTGCCAGCTCACCTCGGACAGGGACTAGCGGGACCCCCGAGCAGTACTTC
TRBJ2-1,TRBV6-5,-,-,CASSKDHYNEQFF,TGTGCCAGCAGTAAGGACCACTACAATGAGCAGTTCTTC
TRBJ2-1,TRBV6-1,-,-,CASGSPPLYEQFF,TGTGCCAGCGGGTCCCCTCCGTTGTATGAGCAGTTCTTC
TRBJ2-7,TRBV11-2,TRBD1,few,CASSLDWAGGTHEQYF,TGTGCCAGCAGCTTAGATTGGGCAGGGGGAACCCACGAGCAGTACTTC
TRBJ1-3,TRBV5-5,-,-,CASSLTDHSGNTIYF,TGTGCCAGCAGCTTGACAGATCACTCTGGAAACACCATATATTTT
TRBJ2-5,TRBV18,-,-,CASSSFEGDQETQYF,TGTGCCAGCTCTAGCTTCGAGGGGGACCAAGAGACCCAGTACTTC
TRBJ1-1,TRBV9,-,few,CASSDPGTANTEAFF,TGTGCCAGCAGCGACCCCGGGACGGCGAACACTGAAGCTTTCTTT
TRBJ1-5,TRBV4-1,TRBD1,few,CASSQVVGQGNQPQHF,TGCGCCAGCAGCCAAGTAGTGGGACAGGGTAATCAGCCCCAGCATTTT
TRBJ2-2,TRBV4-1,-,-,CASSQPWQDTGELFF,TGCGCCAGCAGCCAGCCGTGGCAGGACACCGGGGAGCTGTTTTTT
TRBJ1-5,TRBV28,TRBD1,-,CASLRDRASQPQHF,TGTGCCAGTCTCCGGGACAGGGCTAGTCAGCCCCAGCATTTT
TRBJ1-5,TRBV2,TRBD1,-,CASSWTGSSNQPQHF,TGTGCCAGCAGTTGGACAGGGAGTAGCAATCAGCCCCAGCATTTT
TRBJ2-7,TRBV18,TRBD2,-,CASSTKTTSGRNEQYF,TGTGCCAGCTCTACCAAGACGACTAGCGGGAGGAATGAGCAGTACTTC
TRBJ1-1,TRBV27,-,-,CASSLIRRSEAFF,TGTGCCAGCAGTTTAATCCGCAGAAGTGAAGCTTTCTTT
TRBJ1-2,TRBV29-1,-,-,CSVGAGHYGYTF,TGCAGCGTTGGTGCGGGGCACTATGGCTACACCTTC
TRBJ2-1,TRBV28,-,-,CASSTQNEQFF,TGTGCCAGCAGTACCCAAAATGAGCAGTTCTTC
TRBJ2-2,TRBV18,TRBD2,-,CASSPTRTSGNTGELFF,TGTGCCAGCTCACCTACCCGGACTAGCGGGAACACCGGGGAGCTGTTTTTT
TRBJ2-1,TRBV18,TRBD1,-,CASLPTGQGTGPFF,TGTGCCAGCCTCCCCACCGGACAGGGCACCGGACCGTTCTTC
TRBJ2-3,TRBV6-1,-,-,CASSEEDTDTQYF,TGTGCCAGCAGTGAAGAGGACACAGATACGCAGTATTTT
TRBJ2-7,TRBV4-1,-,-,CASSQVVRGEQYF,TGCGCCAGCAGCCAAGTGGTTAGGGGTGAGCAGTACTTC
TRBJ2-1,TRBV2,TRBD2,-,CASRASGNNEQFF,TGTGCCAGCAGAGCCAGCGGGAACAATGAGCAGTTCTTC
TRBJ2-3,TRBV28,TRBD1,-,CASSLGGQGGTDTQYF,TGTGCCAGCAGTTTGGGGGGACAGGGGGGAACAGATACGCAGTATTTT
TRBJ2-1,TRBV21-1,-,-,CASSSEGTSGSGNEQFF,TGTGCCAGCAGCAGTGAGGGAACTAGCGGGAGTGGGAATGAGCAGTTCTTC
TRBJ1-4,TRBV9,-,-,CASSVASRYNEKLFF,TGTGCCAGCAGCGTCGCTTCCAGATATAATGAAAAACTGTTTTTT
TRBJ2-1,TRBV27,TRBD1,-,CASSLWTGGSNEQFF,TGTGCCAGCAGTTTATGGACAGGGGGCTCGAATGAGCAGTTCTTC
TRBJ2-5,TRBV11-2,-,-,CASNFVSENYQETQYF,TGTGCCAGCAATTTCGTGTCAGAGAACTACCAAGAGACCCAGTACTTC
TRBJ2-7,TRBV7-2,TRBD2,-,CASSLRGLAGAYGEQYF,TGTGCCAGCAGCTTAAGGGGACTAGCGGGAGCGTATGGCGAGCAGTACTTC
TRBJ1-2,TRBV7-3,-,-,CASSLGGDYTF,TGTGCCAGCAGCTTGGGTGGGGACTACACCTTC
TRBJ2-5,TRBV2,-,-,CASRGQSQETQYF,TGTGCCAGCCGGGGTCAGAGCCAAGAGACCCAGTACTTC
TRBJ2-2,TRBV11-2,TRBD2,-,CASSWGIGEGTGELFF,TGTGCCAGCAGTTGGGGGATAGGGGAGGGCACCGGGGAGCTGTTTTTT
TRBJ2-3,TRBV15,-,once,CATSRDPGATQYF,TGTGCCACCAGCAGAGATCCGGGGGCTACGCAGTATTTT
TRBJ1-1,TRBV2,-,-,CASREGLPNTEAFF,TGTGCCAGCAGGGAAGGACTTCCGAACACTGAAGCTTTCTTT
TRBJ1-2,TRBV6-5,TRBD1,-,CASSYSTGGNYGYTF,TGTGCCAGCAGTTACTCGACAGGGGGTAACTATGGCTACACCTTC
TRBJ2-1,TRBV10-1,TRBD2,-,CASSDNSGGPGNEQFF,TGCGCCAGCAGTGATAACAGCGGGGGGCCGGGGAATGAGCAGTTCTTC
TRBJ2-6,TRBV7-9,-,-,CASTSVGGANVLTF,TGTGCCAGCACCTCCGTAGGTGGGGCCAACGTCCTGACTTTC
TRBJ1-2,TRBV5-1,-,-,CASSLTPSAPATNYGYTF,TGCGCCAGCAGCTTGACCCCCTCGGCTCCTGCAACTAACTATGGCTACACCTTC
TRBJ2-2,TRBV6-5,-,-,CASKQANTGELFF,TGTGCCAGCAAACAGGCGAACACCGGGGAGCTGTTTTTT
TRBJ1-1,TRBV5-4,-,-,CASSLATDRHTEAFF,TGTGCCAGCAGCTTGGCCACCGACAGGCACACTGAAGCTTTCTTT
TRBJ1-1,TRBV6-5,-,-,CASSYAGTIGAEAFF,TGTGCCAGCAGTTATGCGGGGACGATTGGCGCTGAAGCTTTCTTT
TRBJ2-3,TRBV7-8,-,-,CASSLAAGHTDTQYF,TGTGCCAGCAGCTTAGCGGCGGGACACACAGATACGCAGTATTTT
TRBJ2-1,TRBV27,TRBD2,-,CASNPRAGGRNEQFF,TGTGCCAGCAACCCCCGGGCGGGAGGGCGGAATGAGCAGTTCTTC
TRBJ1-6,TRBV7-3,-,-,CASSGTPNSPLHF,TGTGCCAGCAGTGGGACCCCTAATTCACCCCTCCACTTT
TRBJ2-7,TRBV4-2,TRBD2,-,CASSQGDGGGAYEQYF,TGTGCCAGCAGCCAAGGGGACGGCGGGGGGGCGTACGAGCAGTACTTC
TRBJ1-1,TRBV27,TRBD1,-,CASSPGDSNTEAFF,TGTGCCAGCAGTCCTGGGGACAGTAACACTGAAGCTTTCTTT